This T cell receptor (beta chain) derives from a study of T-cell reconstitution after alpha-beta-depleted transplantation in children. V lost 10 bases and J lost 1; bases outside the gene matches: 11. The CDR3 spans 15 residues. Germline lookup yields CDR1 LGHNA and CDR2 YNFKEQ. This sample's TCRbeta library carried unique molecular identifier barcodes. TCRdb reanalysed the PCR reads using MiXCR and keeps one entry per CDR3 protein. The table lists a few hundred thousand distinct CDR3 sequences, approximately 9.9% of them singletons, with approximately 5% in the top ten. The chain is built from TRBV4-2 and TRBJ1-1; TRBD1 matches at 8 bases. The receptor was isolated from a human donor who donated a stem cell graft to a child with SCID. The input for sequencing was PBMCs from the stem cell graft donor, taken from the stem cell graft. CDR3 bases: TGTGCCATGGGCTCCAGGACAGGGCCGAACACTGAAGCTTTCTTT. As protein: CAMGSRTGPNTEAFF.